Listed below are T cell receptor beta chains from one sample, sequenced in a study of early T cells in non-severe SARS-CoV-2 infection. TCRdb redid the calling of the 5' RACE reads with MiXCR, one entry per CDR3 protein. This table has more than 85,000 distinct CDR3 sequences, roughly 12% appearing once. Sample: whole blood, taken at baseline. These receptors originate from an adult who was a healthcare worker with PCR-confirmed SARS-CoV-2 infection or an uninfected control (not recorded which). Each CDR3 is given without its conserved first and last residue.

CDR3 protein | J gene | V gene
SARQGLRNSPLH | TRBJ1-6 | TRBV20-1
ASSQGGRTTDTQY | TRBJ2-3 | TRBV4-1
ASSLAGDRFYEQY | TRBJ2-7 | TRBV7-6
ASSNRGVGEKLF | TRBJ1-4 | TRBV6-6
ASSPSLDQPQH | TRBJ1-5 | TRBV18
ASRDRAIKETQY | TRBJ2-5 | TRBV19
SVAQGNSNQPQH | TRBJ1-5 | TRBV29-1
ASSLNRWSEQF | TRBJ2-1 | TRBV12-3/TRBV12-4
ASSPPGEESSYNEQF | TRBJ2-1 | TRBV5-4
ASSATAGDGEQF | TRBJ2-1 | TRBV18
SASNRVQWTSGYNEQF | TRBJ2-1 | TRBV20-1
ASSWGLAGGNEQF | TRBJ2-1 | TRBV5-1
ASSYSEGVREQF | TRBJ2-1 | TRBV6-5
ASSPISGRGGETQY | TRBJ2-5 | TRBV5-1
ASSPNNGMRTRITGELF | TRBJ2-2 | TRBV7-9
SAPLAGLTDTQY | TRBJ2-3 | TRBV20-1
ASNSKGGNTEAF | TRBJ1-1 | TRBV2
ASSQWDGYEQY | TRBJ2-7 | TRBV4-1